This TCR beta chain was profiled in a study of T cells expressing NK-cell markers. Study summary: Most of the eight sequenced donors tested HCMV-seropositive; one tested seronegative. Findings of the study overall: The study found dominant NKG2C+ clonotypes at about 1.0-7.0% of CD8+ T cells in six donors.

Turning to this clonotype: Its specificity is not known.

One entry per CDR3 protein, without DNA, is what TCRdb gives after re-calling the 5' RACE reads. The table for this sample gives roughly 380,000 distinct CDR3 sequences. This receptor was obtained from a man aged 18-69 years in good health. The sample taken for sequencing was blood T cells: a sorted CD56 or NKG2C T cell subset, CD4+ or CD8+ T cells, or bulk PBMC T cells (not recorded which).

CDR3 amino acids: CASSRGRTYGYTF. The chain combines TRBV5-1 with TRBJ1-2; TCRdb reports TRBD1, a call that lacks DNA to check it against. This CDR3 contains 13 residues. CDR1 is SGHRS, CDR2 YFSETQ, per germline.